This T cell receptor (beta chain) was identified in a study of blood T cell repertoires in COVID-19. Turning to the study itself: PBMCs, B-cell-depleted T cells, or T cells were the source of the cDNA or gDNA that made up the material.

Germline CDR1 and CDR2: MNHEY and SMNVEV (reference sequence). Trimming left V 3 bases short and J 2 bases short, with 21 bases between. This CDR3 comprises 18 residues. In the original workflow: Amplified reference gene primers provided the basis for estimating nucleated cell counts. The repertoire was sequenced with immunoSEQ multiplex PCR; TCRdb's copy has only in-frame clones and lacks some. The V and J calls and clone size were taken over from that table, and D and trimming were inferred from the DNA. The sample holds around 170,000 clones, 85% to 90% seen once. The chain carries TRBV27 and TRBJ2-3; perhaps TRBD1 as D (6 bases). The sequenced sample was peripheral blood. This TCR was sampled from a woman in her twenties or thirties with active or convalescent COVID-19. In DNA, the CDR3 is TGTGCCAGCAGTTTTTCCCCCGCCAGACAGGCCAACACAGATACGCAGTATTTT. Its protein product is CASSFSPARQANTDTQYF.